Listed below are T cell receptor beta chains from one sample, sequenced in a study of cytomegalovirus exposure and HLA in healthy donors. Sequencing used immunoSEQ multiplex PCR; TCRdb keeps in-frame clones, though not all of them. Among roughly 120,000 clones listed, under 90% were seen once. The sample was PBMCs. These TCRs come from a woman in her 30s in good health and CMV-seronegative. Both conserved end residues are part of each CDR3. The D gene is left open where the match is weak. Rows may omit the clone size; those that give it use once, few, many or a size class.

clone_size	v_call	d_call	j_call	cdr3_nt	cdr3_aa
NA	TRBV21-1	NA	TRBJ2-1	TGTGCCAGCAGCCGACAGGGTAACAATGAGCAGTTCTTC	CASSRQGNNEQFF
NA	TRBV13	TRBD2	TRBJ2-3	TGTGCCAGCAGCGTTGGACTAGCGGGGTATACGCAGTATTTT	CASSVGLAGYTQYF
NA	TRBV7-9	TRBD2	TRBJ2-3	TGTGCCAGCAGCTTAGGGCTAGCGGAGACAGATACGCAGTATTTT	CASSLGLAETDTQYF
NA	TRBV19	TRBD1	TRBJ1-5	TGTGCCAGTAGTGTTACAGGGGCGGGGAGCAATCAGCCCCAGCATTTT	CASSVTGAGSNQPQHF
NA	TRBV15	NA	TRBJ2-3	TGTGCCACCAGCAGAGACCTCAGGGATCCAAGCACAGATACGCAGTATTTT	CATSRDLRDPSTDTQYF
NA	TRBV5-1	NA	TRBJ1-2	TGCGCCAGCAGCTTGAACGGACTACTGAGCTATGGCTACACCTTC	CASSLNGLLSYGYTF
NA	TRBV2	TRBD1	TRBJ1-4	TGTGCCAGCAGTGAGGACAGGGGTCATGAAAAACTGTTTTTT	CASSEDRGHEKLFF
NA	TRBV21-1	NA	TRBJ1-2	TGTGCCAGCACCGAGCGGGGGGCTAACTATGGCTACACCTTC	CASTERGANYGYTF
NA	TRBV28	NA	TRBJ2-3	TGTGCCAGCAGTTTAAAGCGAGGGACGCAGTATTTT	CASSLKRGTQYF
once	TRBV5-5	TRBD1	TRBJ1-1	TGTGCCAGCAGCTACCGACAGGGGAGATCTGAAGCTTTCTTT	CASSYRQGRSEAFF
NA	TRBV28	TRBD2	TRBJ2-5	TGTGCCAGCAGTTATAGCGGGAGGGGGTCCCAGTACTTC	CASSYSGRGSQYF
NA	TRBV28	NA	TRBJ1-1	TGTGCCAGCAGCCCTTCTAGAAGTGAAGCTTTCTTT	CASSPSRSEAFF
NA	TRBV25-1	TRBD1	TRBJ2-7	TGTGCCAGCACCACAGGGGGCCCTAGCTCCTACGAGCAGTACTTC	CASTTGGPSSYEQYF
NA	TRBV7-2	NA	TRBJ1-2	TGTGCCAGCAGCTTAACGGGGGTGGGCGGCTACACCTTC	CASSLTGVGGYTF
NA	TRBV7-6	NA	TRBJ2-7	TGTGCCAGCAGCTTAACTGGCGAGCAGTACTTC	CASSLTGEQYF
NA	TRBV7-2	TRBD1	TRBJ2-7	TGTGCCAGCAGCCCGAGGACAGGGGGGACCTACGAGCAGTACTTC	CASSPRTGGTYEQYF
once	TRBV28	NA	TRBJ1-5	TGTGCCAGCAGTCTACGGGGGAGAGGCAATCAGCCCCAGCATTTT	CASSLRGRGNQPQHF
NA	TRBV7-2	NA	TRBJ2-7	TGTGCCAGCAGCCCCCTCGGGGGAATCTACGAGCAGTACTTC	CASSPLGGIYEQYF
NA	TRBV7-9	NA	TRBJ2-5	TGTGCCAGCAGCTTAGTTTCGTACCAAGAGACCCAGTACTTC	CASSLVSYQETQYF
NA	TRBV28	TRBD1	TRBJ1-1	TGTGCCAGCACGGAGGGGGGGACAGGGGGAGGAAAGACTGAAGCTTTCTTT	CASTEGGTGGGKTEAFF
NA	TRBV4-1	NA	TRBJ2-7	TGCGCCAGCAGCCCAGGGTCCTACGAGCAGTACTTC	CASSPGSYEQYF
NA	TRBV5-1	NA	TRBJ2-1	TGCGCCAGCAGCTTGGCCGGAGATGAGCAGTTCTTC	CASSLAGDEQFF
NA	TRBV28	NA	TRBJ2-7	TGTGCCAGCAGTTCCCTCTACGAGCAGTACTTC	CASSSLYEQYF
NA	TRBV5-1	TRBD2	TRBJ2-1	TGCGCCAGCAGCTTGGATGGCATTAGCGGGAGGATAAATGAGCAGTTCTTC	CASSLDGISGRINEQFF
once	TRBV28	TRBD2	TRBJ2-7	TGTGCCAGCCACCAAGCGGGAGGCGGTGAGCAGTACTTC	CASHQAGGGEQYF
NA	TRBV11-2	NA	TRBJ2-1	TGTGCCAGCAGCTTAGATTTTTCGGGGTGCTCCTACAATGAGCAGTTCTTC	CASSLDFSGCSYNEQFF
few	TRBV5-1	NA	TRBJ2-7	TGCGCCAGCAGCTTGGGAGAAAACTCCTACGAGCAGTACTTC	CASSLGENSYEQYF
NA	TRBV9	NA	TRBJ1-3	TGTGCCAGCAGCGTAGGGGAGGGGTACTCTGGAAACACCATATATTTT	CASSVGEGYSGNTIYF
NA	TRBV7-9	NA	TRBJ2-5	TGTGCCAGCGGACTCGGGGGAGTCCTAGCTCATTCCCAAGAGACCCAGTACTTC	CASGLGGVLAHSQETQYF
few	TRBV9	TRBD1	TRBJ1-3	TGTGCCAGCACACAGGGGGCGACTGGAAACACCATATATTTT	CASTQGATGNTIYF
NA	TRBV27	NA	TRBJ2-7	TGTGCCAGCAGCCAAGGGACTCTTCGTTACGAGCAGTACTTC	CASSQGTLRYEQYF
once	TRBV18	NA	TRBJ2-7	TGTGCCAGCTCACCGGGACAGGGCGGACTAGCGGACTACGAGCAGTACTTC	CASSPGQGGLADYEQYF
NA	TRBV28	NA	TRBJ2-7	TGTGCCAGCACCGATATTTGGCGGAGGGGCTCCTACGAGCAGTACTTC	CASTDIWRRGSYEQYF
NA	TRBV7-2	TRBD1	TRBJ1-3	TGTGCCAGCAGCCCTCCGGGACAGGGGAGAAACACCATATATTTT	CASSPPGQGRNTIYF
NA	TRBV6-4	NA	TRBJ2-1	TGTGCCAGCAGTCTCGACCAGAGGGAGCAGTTCTTC	CASSLDQREQFF
NA	TRBV19	NA	TRBJ2-5	TGTGCCAGTAGTCTCTCGACATACGAGACCCAGTACTTC	CASSLSTYETQYF
NA	TRBV28	NA	TRBJ1-5	TGTGCCAGCAGTTTTAGGGGTTTCCGGCCCCAGCATTTT	CASSFRGFRPQHF
NA	TRBV2	TRBD2	TRBJ2-7	TGTGCCAGCAGTGAAGAGAAGCGGGGGGGCTACGAGCAGTACTTC	CASSEEKRGGYEQYF
NA	TRBV7-8	NA	TRBJ2-7	TGTGCCAGCAGCTTAGGGGGAGTGCCCTACGAGCAGTACTTC	CASSLGGVPYEQYF
NA	TRBV7-3	TRBD2	TRBJ2-2	TGTGCCAGCAGCTTGACTAGCGGCGCGAACACCGGGGAGCTGTTTTTT	CASSLTSGANTGELFF
NA	TRBV19	TRBD2	TRBJ2-1	TGTGCCAGTAGTATAGCCCCTAGCGGGAGCTCCTACAATGAGCAGTTCTTC	CASSIAPSGSSYNEQFF
NA	TRBV4-1	NA	TRBJ1-4	TGCGCCAGCAGCTCCCTTAAGAGCACTAATGAAAAACTGTTTTTT	CASSSLKSTNEKLFF
NA	TRBV10-3	TRBD1	TRBJ1-2	TGTGCCATCAGCCCGGGACAGACTTATGGCTACACCTTC	CAISPGQTYGYTF
NA	TRBV4-1	NA	TRBJ2-7	TGCGCCAGCAGCCTACATGGCCCGGACACCACCTACGAGCAGTACTTC	CASSLHGPDTTYEQYF
NA	TRBV2	NA	TRBJ1-1	TGTGCCAGGACTAGGGGGGGGAGGGACACTGAAGCTTTCTTT	CARTRGGRDTEAFF
NA	TRBV19	NA	TRBJ2-6	NA	CASTSDSGANVLTF
NA	TRBV6-5	NA	TRBJ2-6	TGTGCCAGCAGTTACTTTAAGGGGTCTGGGGCCAACGTCCTGACTTTC	CASSYFKGSGANVLTF
once	TRBV18	NA	TRBJ2-3	TGTGCCAGCTCACCACCGGAGGGAGATACGCAGTATTTT	CASSPPEGDTQYF
NA	TRBV5-1	TRBD1	TRBJ2-7	TGCGCCAGCAGCCCCCCTGGACAGGTGTCCTACGAGCAGTACTTC	CASSPPGQVSYEQYF
NA	TRBV5-1	TRBD2	TRBJ2-1	TGCGCCAGCAGCTTGGCGACTAGCGGGGGAAATGAGCAGTTCTTC	CASSLATSGGNEQFF
NA	TRBV25-1	NA	TRBJ2-1	TGTGCCAGCAGTGACTATGGGAGCGGGCACAATGAGCAGTTCTTC	CASSDYGSGHNEQFF
NA	TRBV20-1	NA	TRBJ2-1	TGCAGTGCTAGCCCCAACAATGAGCAGTTCTTC	CSASPNNEQFF
NA	TRBV7-2	TRBD1	TRBJ1-2	TGTGCCAGCAGCCCAGGACAGGGAAGGGTTATGGGCGGCTACACCTTC	CASSPGQGRVMGGYTF
once	TRBV4-1	TRBD1	TRBJ2-1	TGCGCCAGCAGCCTGGGACAGGCCTCCTACAATGAGCAGTTCTTC	CASSLGQASYNEQFF
NA	TRBV5-4	TRBD2	TRBJ2-7	TGTGCCAGCGCAAACGCAGCGGGGCCATACGAGCAGTACTTC	CASANAAGPYEQYF